The entry below gives a single T cell receptor (beta chain) sequence along with its context. The antigen it recognizes is unknown. No qualities accompany the bases; no much larger clone lies one base away. At one collaborating source in Seattle, patients were enrolled during active infection and were followed longitudinally through the course of disease. Each collaborating institution followed its own protocols to collect whole blood in K2EDTA tubes. For TCRbeta analysis, collaborator samples were shipped as frozen whole blood, as isolated PBMCs, or as DNA extracted from either sample type. TCRbeta CDR3 regions were amplified from genomic DNA by means of the immunoSEQ Assay, a bias-controlled multiplex PCR. Under the source paper's analysis protocol: The number of nucleated cells in each sample was estimated from the amplification of reference gene primers within the assay. To quantify the absolute abundance of each unique TCRbeta CDR3 rearrangement, sequence reads were collapsed and filtered. For each sample, productive Simpson clonality was calculated as the square root of Simpson's diversity index across productive rearrangements. The source is immuneACCESS, and TCRdb retained only in-frame sequences with V and J called. Part of the clones is not carried over; for the studies checked, unresolved V genes explain less than half of this, and the remainder is unexplained. V, J and clone size are taken as reported in that table, and D and trimming were inferred from the DNA itself. The sample table lists 68,000 or so clones, about 90% of them with a count of one. The ten largest make up roughly 3.1% of the sample.

The data are from a study of blood T cell repertoires in COVID-19 (dated by TCRdb to between 2020 and 2021). Study-level background: Collaborator samples came from the United States, Italy and Spain and covered acute and convalescent phases of COVID-19. Samples were obtained from the ongoing ImmuneRACE study (first 160 participants) and from 1,200 or so subjects provided by 6 global collaborators. HLA class I and class II types, where available, came from metadata supplied by the sample provider rather than from assay-based typing. The sample metadata nearly always contained a de-identified subject ID, COVID-19 status, age in years and sex. A freely available public database, intended as a resource for researchers studying the immune response to SARS-CoV-2, is where the repertoires were released. The prospective study material was composed of cDNA or gDNA derived from T cells, B-cell-depleted T cells, or PBMCs. The dataset comprised deeply sampled blood TCRbeta repertoires from subjects exposed to, actively infected with, or recovered from COVID-19.

The CDR3 sequence holds 13 residues, the cysteine and phenylalanine included. Only the CDR3 part of the read is kept: 39 bases, read in frame from the first base. Here V drops 5 bases and J drops 6 bases, and the junction holds 5 bases not matched to any gene. CDR1 SEHNR and CDR2 FQNEAQ are derived from the germline V gene (reference sequence). The investigation overall reported the following: The quantity of clinical and demographic metadata differed by source and by participant and was supplied without curation.

The receptor chain draws on TRBV7-9 and TRBJ2-7, with 9 junctional bases fitting TRBD1. The sequence came from a woman aged 45-59 years with COVID-19, enrolled during active disease. The sequenced sample was peripheral blood. The sequenced DNA is TGTGCCAGCAGCCGCACAGGGGGCGGCGAGCAGTACTTC. Protein translation: CASSRTGGGEQYF.